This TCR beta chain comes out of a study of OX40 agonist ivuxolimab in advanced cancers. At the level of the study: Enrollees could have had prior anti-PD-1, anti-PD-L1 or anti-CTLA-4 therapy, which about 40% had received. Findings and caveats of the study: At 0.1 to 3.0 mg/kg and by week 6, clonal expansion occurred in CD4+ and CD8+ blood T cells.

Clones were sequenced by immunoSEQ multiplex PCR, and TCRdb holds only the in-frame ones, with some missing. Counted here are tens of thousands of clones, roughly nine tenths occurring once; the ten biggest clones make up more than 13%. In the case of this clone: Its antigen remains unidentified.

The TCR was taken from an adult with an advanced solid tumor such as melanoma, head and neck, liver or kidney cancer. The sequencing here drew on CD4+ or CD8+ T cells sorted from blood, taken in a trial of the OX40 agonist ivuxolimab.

CDR3 nucleotide sequence: TGTGCCAGCTCCCCGGACACTAGCAATCAGCCCCAGCATTTT. Translation gives CASSPDTSNQPQHF. The chain recombines TRBV18 with TRBJ1-5; possibly TRBD1 for D (5 bases). V lost 6 bases, J lost 0 bases, and 9 bases lay in between. The CDR3 loop spans 14 amino acids. Germline loops: CDR1 KGHSH, CDR2 LQKENI. The whole variable domain, remainder taken from reference TRBV18 and TRBJ1-5, is NAGVMQNPRHLVRRRGQEARLRCSPMKGHSHVYWYRQLPEEGLKFMVYLQKENIIDESGMPKERFSAEFPKEGPSILRIQQVVRGDSAAYFCASSPDTSNQPQHFGDGTRLSIL.